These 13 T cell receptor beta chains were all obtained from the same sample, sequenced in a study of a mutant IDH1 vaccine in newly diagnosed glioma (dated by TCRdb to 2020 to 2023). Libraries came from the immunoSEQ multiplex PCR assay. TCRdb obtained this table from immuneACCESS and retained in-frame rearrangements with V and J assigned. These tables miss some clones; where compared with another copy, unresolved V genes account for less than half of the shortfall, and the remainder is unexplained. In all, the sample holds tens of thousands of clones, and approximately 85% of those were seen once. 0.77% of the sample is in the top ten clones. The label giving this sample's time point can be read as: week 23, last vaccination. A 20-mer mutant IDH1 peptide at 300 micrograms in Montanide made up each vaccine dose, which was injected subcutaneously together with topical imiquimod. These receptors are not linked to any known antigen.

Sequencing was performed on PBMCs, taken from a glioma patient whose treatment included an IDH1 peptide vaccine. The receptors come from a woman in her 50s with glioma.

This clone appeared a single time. This CDR3 reads CASSLFSSGSYNEQFF. DNA for the CDR3: TGCGCCAGCAGCTTGTTTTCTAGCGGGAGCTACAATGAGCAGTTCTTC. The chain joins TRBV5-1 to TRBJ2-1; TRBD2 aligns across 10 bases. CDR1 and CDR2 from the germline V gene are SGHRS and YFSETQ. J was trimmed by 3 bases and V by 1 base; bases with no gene match: 4. The CDR3 length is 16 residues. Full variable domain (missing parts from reference TRBV5-1 and TRBJ2-1): KAGVTQTPRYLIKTRGQQVTLSCSPISGHRSVSWYQQTPGQGLQFLFEYFSETQRNKGNFPGRFSGRQFSNSRSEMNVSTLELGDSALYLCASSLFSSGSYNEQFFGPGTRLTVL.

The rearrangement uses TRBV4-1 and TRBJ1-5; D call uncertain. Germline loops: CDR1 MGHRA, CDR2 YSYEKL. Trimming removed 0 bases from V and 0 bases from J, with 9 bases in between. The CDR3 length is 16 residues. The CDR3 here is CASSQDLRNSNQPQHF. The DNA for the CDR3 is TGCGCCAGCAGCCAAGATCTTCGGAATAGCAATCAGCCCCAGCATTTT.

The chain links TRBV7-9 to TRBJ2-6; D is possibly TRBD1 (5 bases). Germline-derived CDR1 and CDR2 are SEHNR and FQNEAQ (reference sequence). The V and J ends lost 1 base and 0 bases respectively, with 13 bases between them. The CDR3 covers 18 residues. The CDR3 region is CASSLEGDPSSGANVLTF. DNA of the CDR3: TGTGCCAGCAGCTTAGAAGGGGATCCTAGCTCTGGGGCCAACGTCCTGACTTTC.

CDR3 DNA sequence: TGTGCCAGCAGCGTATCGGGAGGGCCTAAACGTCGCAATGAGCAGTTCTTC. Its translation: CASSVSGGPKRRNEQFF. The chain recombines TRBV9 with TRBJ2-1; the match to TRBD2 covers 8 bases. The germline V gene encodes CDR1 SGDLS and CDR2 YYNGEE. Trimming at V came to 1 base and at J to 6 bases, leaving 12 bases not matched to a gene. This CDR3 spans 17 amino acids.

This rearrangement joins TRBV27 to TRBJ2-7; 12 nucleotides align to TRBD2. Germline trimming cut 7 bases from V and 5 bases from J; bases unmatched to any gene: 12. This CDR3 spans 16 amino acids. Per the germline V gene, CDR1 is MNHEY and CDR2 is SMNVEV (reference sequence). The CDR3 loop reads CASKGLAGGLSHEQYF. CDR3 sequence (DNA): TGTGCCAGCAAGGGGCTAGCGGGAGGGTTAAGCCACGAGCAGTACTTC.

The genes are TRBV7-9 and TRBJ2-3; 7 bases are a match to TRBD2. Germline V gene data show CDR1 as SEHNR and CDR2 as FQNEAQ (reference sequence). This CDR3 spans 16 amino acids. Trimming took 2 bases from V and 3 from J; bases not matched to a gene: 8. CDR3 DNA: TGTGCCAGCAGCTTATTTACTTGGGGGGGGACAGATACGCAGTATTTT. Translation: CASSLFTWGGTDTQYF.

The CDR3 protein is CASSLPTVSYNEQFF. The CDR3 DNA is TGTGCCAGCAGCCTCCCGACAGTTTCCTACAATGAGCAGTTCTTC. The J gene is TRBJ2-1, the V gene TRBV7-9, with D possibly TRBD1 on 5 matching bases. This CDR3 has 15 residues. Trimming took 5 bases from V and 1 from J, leaving 12 bases between them. Germline CDR1 and CDR2: SEHNR and FQNEAQ (reference sequence).

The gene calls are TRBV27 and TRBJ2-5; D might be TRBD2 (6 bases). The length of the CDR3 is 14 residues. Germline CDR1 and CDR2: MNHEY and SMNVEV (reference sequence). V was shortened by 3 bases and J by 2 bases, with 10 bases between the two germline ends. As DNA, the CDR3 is TGTGCCAGCAGTTTTTTTGGGGGGCAAGAGACCCAGTACTTC. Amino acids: CASSFFGGQETQYF.

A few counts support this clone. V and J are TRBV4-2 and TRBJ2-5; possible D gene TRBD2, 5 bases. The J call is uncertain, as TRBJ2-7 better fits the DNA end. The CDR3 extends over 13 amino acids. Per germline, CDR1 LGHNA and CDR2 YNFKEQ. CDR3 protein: CASSQTERDEQYF. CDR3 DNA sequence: TGTGCCAGCAGCCAAACCGAGAGGGACGAGCAGTACTTC.

For the CDR3, the DNA is TGTGCCACCAGGAGAACTAGCGGGAGGGCCACAGATACGCAGTATTTT. Translation gives CATRRTSGRATDTQYF. The chain joins TRBV15 to TRBJ2-3, with 13 bases fitting TRBD2. CDR3 length equals 16 residues. Per germline, CDR1 LNHNV and CDR2 YYDKDF (reference sequence). The junction had 5 bases not matched to a gene; V was cut back by 6 bases and J by 2 bases.

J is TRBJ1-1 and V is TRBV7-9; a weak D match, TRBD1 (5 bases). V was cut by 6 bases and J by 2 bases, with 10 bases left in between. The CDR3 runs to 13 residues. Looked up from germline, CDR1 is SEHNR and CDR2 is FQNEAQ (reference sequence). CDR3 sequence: CASREQVNTEAFF. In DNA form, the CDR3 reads TGTGCCAGCAGGGAACAGGTTAACACTGAAGCTTTCTTT. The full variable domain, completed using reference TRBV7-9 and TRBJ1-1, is DTGVSQNPRHKITKRGQNVTFRCDPISEHNRLYWYRQTLGQGPEFLTYFQNEAQLEKSRLLSDRFSAERPKGSFSTLEIQRTEQGDSAMYLCASREQVNTEAFFGQGTRLTVV.

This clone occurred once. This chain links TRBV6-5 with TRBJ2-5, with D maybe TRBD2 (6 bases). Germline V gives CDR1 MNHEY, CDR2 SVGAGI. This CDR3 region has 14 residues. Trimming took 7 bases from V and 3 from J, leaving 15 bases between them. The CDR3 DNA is TGTGCCAGCACCCCAGCGGGTCGGGAAGAGACCCAGTACTTC. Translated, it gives CASTPAGREETQYF.

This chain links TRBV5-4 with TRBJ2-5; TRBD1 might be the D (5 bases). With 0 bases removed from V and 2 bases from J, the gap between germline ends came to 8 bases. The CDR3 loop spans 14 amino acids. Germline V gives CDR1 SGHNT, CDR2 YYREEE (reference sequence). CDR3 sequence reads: CASSLAGLQETQYF. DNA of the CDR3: TGTGCCAGCAGCTTGGCAGGGCTTCAAGAGACCCAGTACTTC.